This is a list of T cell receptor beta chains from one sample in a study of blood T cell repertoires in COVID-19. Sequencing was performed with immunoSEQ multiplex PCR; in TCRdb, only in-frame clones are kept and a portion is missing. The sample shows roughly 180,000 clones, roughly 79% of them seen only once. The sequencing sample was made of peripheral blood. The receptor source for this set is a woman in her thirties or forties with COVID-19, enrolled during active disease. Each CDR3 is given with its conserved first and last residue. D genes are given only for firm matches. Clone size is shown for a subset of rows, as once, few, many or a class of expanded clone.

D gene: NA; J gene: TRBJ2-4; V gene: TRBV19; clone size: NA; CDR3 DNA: TGTGCCAGTAGTAATATATACATTCAGTACTTC; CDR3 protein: CASSNIYIQYF
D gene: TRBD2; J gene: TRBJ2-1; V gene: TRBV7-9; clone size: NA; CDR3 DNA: TGTGCCAGCAGCTCCCAACTAGCGGGGAAGGGTGAGCAGTTCTTC; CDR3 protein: CASSSQLAGKGEQFF
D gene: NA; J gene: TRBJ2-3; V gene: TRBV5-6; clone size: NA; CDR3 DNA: TGTGCCAGCAGCTTAATCGAGCGGGATACGCAGTATTTT; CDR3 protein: CASSLIERDTQYF
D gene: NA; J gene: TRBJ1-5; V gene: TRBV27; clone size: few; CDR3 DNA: TGTGCCAGCAGTTTAGCCAGGGCGTCCGGTCAGCCCCAGCATTTT; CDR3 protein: CASSLARASGQPQHF
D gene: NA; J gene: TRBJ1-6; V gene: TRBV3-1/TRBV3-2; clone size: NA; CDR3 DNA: TGTGCCAGCAGCGAAGGGGCCAGGGGTTTTTGGTCACCCCTCCACTTT; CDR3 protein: CASSEGARGFWSPLHF
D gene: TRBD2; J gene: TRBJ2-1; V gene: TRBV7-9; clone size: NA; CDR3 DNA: TGTGCCAGCAGCCCAACCTCTGGGACTAGCGATTACAATGAGCAGTTCTTC; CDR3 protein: CASSPTSGTSDYNEQFF
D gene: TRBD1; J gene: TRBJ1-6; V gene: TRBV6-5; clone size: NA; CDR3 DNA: TGTGCCAGCACTAGGACAGGGTGGGATTCACCCCTCCACTTT; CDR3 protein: CASTRTGWDSPLHF
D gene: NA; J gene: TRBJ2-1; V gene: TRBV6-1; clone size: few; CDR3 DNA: TGTGCCAGCAGTGAACTACCTCACTACAATGAGCAGTTCTTC; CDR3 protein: CASSELPHYNEQFF
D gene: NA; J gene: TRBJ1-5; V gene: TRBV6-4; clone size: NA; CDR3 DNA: TGTGCCAGCAGTGAGGAGGAAAATCAGCCCCAGCATTTT; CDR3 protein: CASSEEENQPQHF
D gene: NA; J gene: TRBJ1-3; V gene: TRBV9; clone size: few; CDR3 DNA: TGTGCCAGCAGCCCGAGTCCCCGTGGGGCACAAGGAAACACCATATATTTT; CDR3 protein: CASSPSPRGAQGNTIYF
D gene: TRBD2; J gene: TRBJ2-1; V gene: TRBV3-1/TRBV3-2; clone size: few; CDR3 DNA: TGTGCCAGCAGCCAAGGTAGACTAGCGGGAGGTCGTGAGCAGTTCTTC; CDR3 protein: CASSQGRLAGGREQFF
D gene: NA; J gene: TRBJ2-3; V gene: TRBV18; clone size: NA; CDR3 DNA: TGTGCCAGCTCACCCGTGTTAACAGATACGCAGTATTTT; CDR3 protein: CASSPVLTDTQYF
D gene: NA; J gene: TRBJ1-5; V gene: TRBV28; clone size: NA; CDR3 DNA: TGTGCCAGCAGTTTTAGTAGCAATCAGCCCCAGCATTTT; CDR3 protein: CASSFSSNQPQHF
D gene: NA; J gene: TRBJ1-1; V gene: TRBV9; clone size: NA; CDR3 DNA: TGTGCCAGCAGACGGGACACGGGTGAAGCTTTCTTT; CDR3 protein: CASRRDTGEAFF
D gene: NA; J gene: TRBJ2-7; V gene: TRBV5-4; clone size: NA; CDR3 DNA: TGTGCCAGCAGCCTTCCCAGAGCGGGCGTATACGAGCAGTACTTC; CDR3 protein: CASSLPRAGVYEQYF
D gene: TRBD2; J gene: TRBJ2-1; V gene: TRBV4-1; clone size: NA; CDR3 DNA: TGCGCCAGCAGCCAAGGTCCCGGGGGGGGCTACAATGAGCAGTTCTTC; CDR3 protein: CASSQGPGGGYNEQFF
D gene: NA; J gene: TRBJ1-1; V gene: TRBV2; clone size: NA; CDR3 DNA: TGTGCCAGCAGGATGTCGGTACTAGCTGAAGCTTTCTTT; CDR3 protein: CASRMSVLAEAFF
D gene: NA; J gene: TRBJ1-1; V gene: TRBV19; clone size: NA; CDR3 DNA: TGTGCCAGTAGTCCTAGGGGTGAGAACACTGAAGCTTTCTTT; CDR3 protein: CASSPRGENTEAFF
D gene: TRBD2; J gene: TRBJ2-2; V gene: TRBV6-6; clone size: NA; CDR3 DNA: TGTGCCAGCAGCCTAGCGGGTAACACCGGGGAGCTGTTTTTT; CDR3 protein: CASSLAGNTGELFF
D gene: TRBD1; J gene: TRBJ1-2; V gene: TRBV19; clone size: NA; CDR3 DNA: TGTGCCACCCTGACAGGGGAGACGTCGGGTGGCTACACCTTC; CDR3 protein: CATLTGETSGGYTF
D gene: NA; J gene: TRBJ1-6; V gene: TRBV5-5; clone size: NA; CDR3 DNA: TGTGCCAGCGACAGTCTCTCCTATAATTCACCCCTCCACTTT; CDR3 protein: CASDSLSYNSPLHF
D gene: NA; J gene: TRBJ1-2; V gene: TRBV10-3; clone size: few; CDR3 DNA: TGTGCCATCAGTGGGTCCCCGGGGGACGGCTACACCTTC; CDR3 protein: CAISGSPGDGYTF
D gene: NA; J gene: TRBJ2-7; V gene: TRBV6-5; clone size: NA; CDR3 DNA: TGTGCCTGTATGGGGGACAACACCTACGAGCAGTACTTC; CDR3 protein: CACMGDNTYEQYF
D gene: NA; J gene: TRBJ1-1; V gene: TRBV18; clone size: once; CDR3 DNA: TGTGCCAGCTCGCCTGGACAGAGCGTTGAAGCTTTCTTT; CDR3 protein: CASSPGQSVEAFF
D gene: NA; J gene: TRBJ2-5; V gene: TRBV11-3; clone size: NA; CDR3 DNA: TGTGCCAGCAGCACAGACAGGATCGGAGAGACCCAGTACTTC; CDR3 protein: CASSTDRIGETQYF
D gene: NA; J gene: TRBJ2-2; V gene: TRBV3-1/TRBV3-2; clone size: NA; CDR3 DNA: TGTGCCAGCAGCTCAGGACTATCGCGAGACGAGCTGTTTTTT; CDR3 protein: CASSSGLSRDELFF
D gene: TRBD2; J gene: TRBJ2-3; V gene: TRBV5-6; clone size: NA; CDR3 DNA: TGTGCCAGCAGCTCACCGGGACTAGCGGACACAGATACGCAGTATTTT; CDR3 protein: CASSSPGLADTDTQYF
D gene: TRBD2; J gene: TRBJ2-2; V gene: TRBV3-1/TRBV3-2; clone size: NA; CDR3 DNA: TGTGCCAGCAGCCAGGGTGGGAGACTAGCGGGAGACACCGGGGAGCTGTTTTTT; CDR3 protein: CASSQGGRLAGDTGELFF
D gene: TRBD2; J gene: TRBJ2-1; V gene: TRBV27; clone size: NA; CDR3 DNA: TGTGCCAGCAGTTTCAGGGGACTAGCGAGCAATGAGCAGTTCTTC; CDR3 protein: CASSFRGLASNEQFF
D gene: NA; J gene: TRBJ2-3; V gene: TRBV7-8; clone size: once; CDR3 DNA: TGTGCCAGCACAGACAGAACAGATACGCAGTATTTT; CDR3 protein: CASTDRTDTQYF
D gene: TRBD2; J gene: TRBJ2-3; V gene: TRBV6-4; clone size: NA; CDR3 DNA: TGTGCCAGCAGTGACACTAGCGGGACAGATACGCAGTATTTT; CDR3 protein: CASSDTSGTDTQYF
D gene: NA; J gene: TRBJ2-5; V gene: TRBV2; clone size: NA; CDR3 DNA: TGTGCCAGCACGCAAGGAGGGTACCAAGAGACCCAGTACTTC; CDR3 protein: CASTQGGYQETQYF
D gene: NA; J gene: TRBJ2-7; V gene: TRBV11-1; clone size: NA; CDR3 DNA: TGTGCCAGCAGCAAAGCCAGGCTGGGGGCAACCTACGAGCAGTACTTC; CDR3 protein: CASSKARLGATYEQYF
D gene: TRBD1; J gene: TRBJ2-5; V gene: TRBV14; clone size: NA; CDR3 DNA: TGTGCCAGCAGCCTCCACAGGGGGCTATGGGAGACCCAGTACTTC; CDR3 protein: CASSLHRGLWETQYF
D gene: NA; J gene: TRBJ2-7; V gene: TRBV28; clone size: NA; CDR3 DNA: TGTGCCAGCTCTGGGCGAGTCGACGAGCAGTACTTC; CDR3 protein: CASSGRVDEQYF
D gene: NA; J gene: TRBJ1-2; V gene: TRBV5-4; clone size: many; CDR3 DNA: TGTGCCAGCAGCTTGGCTCTTACACGGGGAGGATACACCTTC; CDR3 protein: CASSLALTRGGYTF
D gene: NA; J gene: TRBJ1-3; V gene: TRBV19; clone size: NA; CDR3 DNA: TGTGCCAGTAGTATCGCATGGAGCTCTGGAAACACCATATATTTT; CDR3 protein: CASSIAWSSGNTIYF
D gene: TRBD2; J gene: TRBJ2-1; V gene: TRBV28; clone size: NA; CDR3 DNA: TGTGCCAGCAGTTTTTTGGCTAGCGGGTCCACTAGGGATGAGCAGTTCTTC; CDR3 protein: CASSFLASGSTRDEQFF
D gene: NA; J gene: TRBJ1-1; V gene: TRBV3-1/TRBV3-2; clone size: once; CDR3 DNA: TGTGCCAGCAGCCATCAAGGAGGATCTGAAGCTTTCTTT; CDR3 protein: CASSHQGGSEAFF
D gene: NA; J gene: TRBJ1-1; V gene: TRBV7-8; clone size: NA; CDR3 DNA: TGTGCCAGCAGCTTACGCGCGGTTAGGGGGACTGAAGCTTTCTTT; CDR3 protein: CASSLRAVRGTEAFF
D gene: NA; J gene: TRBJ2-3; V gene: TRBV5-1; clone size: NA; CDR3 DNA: TGCGCCAGCAGCTTGGCTGGGACAACTAGCACAGATACGCAGTATTTT; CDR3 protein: CASSLAGTTSTDTQYF
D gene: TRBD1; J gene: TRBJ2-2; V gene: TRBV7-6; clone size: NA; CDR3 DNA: TGTGCCAGCAGCCTACGGACAGGGTCCGGGGAGCTGTTTTTT; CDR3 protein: CASSLRTGSGELFF
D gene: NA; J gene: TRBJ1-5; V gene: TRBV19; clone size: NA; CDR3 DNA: TGTGCCAGTAGTAACAGGGAAGCGGGCAATCAGCCCCAGCATTTT; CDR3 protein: CASSNREAGNQPQHF
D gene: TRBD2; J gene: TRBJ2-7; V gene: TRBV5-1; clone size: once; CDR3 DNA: TGCGCCAGCAGCTTCTGGGCGGGGGGAACGGGGCTTTCCTACGAGCAGTACTTC; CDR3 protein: CASSFWAGGTGLSYEQYF
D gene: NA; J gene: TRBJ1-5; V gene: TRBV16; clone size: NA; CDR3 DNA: TGTGCCAGCAGCCAATATGAGGGGGTCAGCATCAAACAGCCCCAGCATTTT; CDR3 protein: CASSQYEGVSIKQPQHF
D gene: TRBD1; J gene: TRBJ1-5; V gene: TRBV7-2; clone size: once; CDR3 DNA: TGTGCCAGCAGCCCCACCAGACAGGGCGCGGATCAGCCCCAGCATTTT; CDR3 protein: CASSPTRQGADQPQHF
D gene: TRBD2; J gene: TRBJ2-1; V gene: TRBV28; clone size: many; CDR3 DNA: TGTGCCAGCAGGGGGGCCGGGACTAGCGGGAGGCTCAACAATGAGCAGTTCTTC; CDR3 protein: CASRGAGTSGRLNNEQFF
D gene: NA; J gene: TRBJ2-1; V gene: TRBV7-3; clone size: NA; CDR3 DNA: TGTGCCAGCAGCTTAGGAGACAGGTACAATGAGCAGTTCTTC; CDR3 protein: CASSLGDRYNEQFF
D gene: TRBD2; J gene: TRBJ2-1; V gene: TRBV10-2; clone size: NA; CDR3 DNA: TGCGCCAGCAACCCAGGACTAGCCCAGAATGAGCAGTTCTTC; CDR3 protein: CASNPGLAQNEQFF
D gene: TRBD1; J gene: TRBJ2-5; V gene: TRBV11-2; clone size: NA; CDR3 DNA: TGTGCCAGCAGCTTTCGTGAGGACAGGGTAGAGACCCAGTACTTC; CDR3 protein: CASSFREDRVETQYF
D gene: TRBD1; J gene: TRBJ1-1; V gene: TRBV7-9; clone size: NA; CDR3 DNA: TGTGCCAGCAGCCCTTGGACAGGGGACACTGAAGCTTTCTTT; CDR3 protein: CASSPWTGDTEAFF
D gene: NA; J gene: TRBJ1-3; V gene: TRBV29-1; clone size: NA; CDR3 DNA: TGCAGCGCTGGGCTTTCTGGAAACACCATATATTTT; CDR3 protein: CSAGLSGNTIYF
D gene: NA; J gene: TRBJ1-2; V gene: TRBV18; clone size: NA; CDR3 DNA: TGTGCCAGCTCACCCGGCAAATCGGGATATGGCTACACCTTC; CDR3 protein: CASSPGKSGYGYTF
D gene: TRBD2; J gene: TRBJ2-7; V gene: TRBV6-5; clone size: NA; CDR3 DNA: TGTGCCAGCAGTACGGGAGGTAGCGGGAGGGCCCAGCAGTACTTC; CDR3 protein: CASSTGGSGRAQQYF
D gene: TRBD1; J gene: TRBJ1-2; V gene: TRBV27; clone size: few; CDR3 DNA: TGTGCCAGCAGTCCAAGCCCGACAGGGGTAGGCGGTGGCTACACCTTC; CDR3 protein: CASSPSPTGVGGGYTF
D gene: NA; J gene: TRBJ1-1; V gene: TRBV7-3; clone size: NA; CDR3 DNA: TGTGCCAGCAGCCTTAGCCTGGGCACTGAAGCTTTCTTT; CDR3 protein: CASSLSLGTEAFF
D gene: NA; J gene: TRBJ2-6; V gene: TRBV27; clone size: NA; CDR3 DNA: TGTGCCAGCAGTCTCTCTGGGGCCAACGTCCTGACTTTC; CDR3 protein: CASSLSGANVLTF
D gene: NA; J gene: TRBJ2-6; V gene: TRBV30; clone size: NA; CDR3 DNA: TGTGCCTCACCCCACAGGGTCGGGGCCAACGTCCTGACTTTC; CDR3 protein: CASPHRVGANVLTF
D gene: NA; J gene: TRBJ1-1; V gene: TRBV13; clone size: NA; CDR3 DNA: TGTGCCAGCAGCATGTCGACTGTTACACTAGAAGCTTTCTTT; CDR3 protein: CASSMSTVTLEAFF
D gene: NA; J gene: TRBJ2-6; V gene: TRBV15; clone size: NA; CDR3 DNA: TGTGCCACCAGCACCACGTGGCCCTCTGGGGCCAACGTCCTGACTTTC; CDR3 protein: CATSTTWPSGANVLTF